This T cell receptor beta chain was sequenced for a study of blood T cell repertoires in COVID-19. Turning to the study itself: Sites in the United States, Italy and Spain provided acute and convalescent COVID-19 samples.

Donors of Cohort 3 who recovered were those that had two negative PCRs, clearance, or symptom resolution. Here immunoSEQ multiplex PCR was the method, and the copy in TCRdb shows in-frame clones only, minus some. The data show 310,000 or so clones, 70% to 90% seen once. CDR1 and CDR2 (germline): SEHNR, FQNEAQ (reference sequence). After removal of 5 bases from V and 4 bases from J, the junction contained 15 bases not matched to a gene. This CDR3 is built from 17 residues. The sequence was obtained from a woman aged 40-49 years who had recovered from COVID-19. The rearrangement joins TRBV7-9 to TRBJ2-3; TRBD1 matches 7 bases. Sample: PBMCs or T cells enriched from blood (not recorded which). CDR3 protein: CASSARPRDSFPDTQYF. For the CDR3, the DNA is TGTGCCAGCAGCGCCCGACCCCGGGACAGTTTCCCAGATACGCAGTATTTT.